The sequence of this TCR beta chain was determined in a study of cytomegalovirus exposure and HLA in healthy donors. General observations from the study: The authors confirmed in vitro that a few CMV-associated chains were specific for CMV antigens. Earlier analysis looked at TCR beta V segments, and most were productive about 90% or about 30% of the time.

Germline V lookup: CDR1 MDHEN, CDR2 SYDVKM. V lost 6 bases and J lost 2, with 13 bases in between. The CDR3 covers 14 residues. PCR employed 60 Vbeta and 13 Jbeta primers. In the source study's methods: In a later analysis, of around 83 million unique beta chains, approximately 10 million appeared in at least two donors. TCRdb's copy holds only in-frame clones and misses some; the assay was immunoSEQ multiplex PCR. From that table come the V and J calls and clone size; the DNA was used to work out D and trimming. The sample shows around 150,000 clones, approximately 60% of them seen only once. This clone was recorded only once. Its antigen is currently unknown.

The sequenced sample was PBMCs. This sequence joins TRBV28 and TRBJ2-5; D possibly corresponds to TRBD1 (5 bases). The sequence derives from a woman aged 40-49 years in good health and CMV-seronegative. In DNA form, the CDR3 reads TGTGCCAGCAGACTTAGGACATATCAAGAGACCCAGTACTTC. Translated: CASRLRTYQETQYF.